This TCR beta chain was identified during a study of OX40 agonist ivuxolimab in advanced cancers. In the study overall: With a range of 23 to 79, age averaged approximately 55 years, and 65% to 90% were male. Prior therapy, whether anti-PD-1, anti-PD-L1 or anti-CTLA-4, was allowed, and about 39% had some. Findings and limits, study-wide: In general, CD8+ T cells held more expanded clones than CD4+ did, on average.

Here immunoSEQ multiplex PCR was the method, and the copy in TCRdb shows in-frame clones only, minus some. Of about 68,000 clones listed, around nine tenths are singletons. Germline loops: CDR1 SGDLS, CDR2 YYNGEE. The V end was cut by 4 bases, the J end by 1 base, with 12 bases between. The length of the CDR3 is 15 residues. As concerns this clone: What it binds is unknown.

If patients had autoimmune disease history or systemic immunosuppression, they were excluded. This receptor was obtained from an adult with an advanced solid tumor such as melanoma, head and neck, liver or kidney cancer. Material: CD4+ or CD8+ T cells sorted from blood, obtained in a trial of the OX40 agonist ivuxolimab. This chain joins TRBV9 and TRBJ2-1; tentative D call: TRBD2 (5 bases). The CDR3 reads CASSSGPGSYNEQFF. CDR3 bases: TGTGCCAGCAGCTCCGGTCCGGGATCCTACAATGAGCAGTTCTTC.